This paragraph covers one T cell receptor beta chain sequence. The target antigen is unknown. This sample is part of a study of T cell responses to AZD1222 COVID-19 vaccine. Generated by immunoSEQ multiplex PCR, the TCRdb table keeps only in-frame clones and is missing some. The data show some 150,000 clones, about 91% seen once. CDR1 SGHDN and CDR2 FVKESK come from the germline V gene. Trimming took 1 base from V and 0 from J, leaving 6 bases between them. The CDR3 has 15 amino acids. Study-level points and caveats: AZD1222 recipients seropositive at baseline numbered only six or seven. The donor cohort was predominantly white British with a female majority, and clonal diversity may have been underestimated. The breadth and depth of Spike-specific TCRs increased once two AZD1222 doses had been given. As reported, nearly half of all spike-specific TCRs target variant regions that are unmutated.

The material was peripheral blood, obtained on day 0 of MenACWY control vaccination. This receptor was obtained from an adult in good health. This chain links TRBV14 with TRBJ1-4; no firm D call. CDR3: CASSQVRSTNEKLFF. The DNA for the CDR3 is TGTGCCAGCAGCCAAGTCCGGTCAACTAATGAAAAACTGTTTTTT. Full variable domain (rest looked up from reference TRBV14 and TRBJ1-4): EAGVTQFPSHSVIEKGQTVTLRCDPISGHDNLYWYRRVMGKEIKFLLHFVKESKQDESGMPNNRFLAERTGGTYSTLKVQPAELEDSGVYFCASSQVRSTNEKLFFGSGTQLSVL.